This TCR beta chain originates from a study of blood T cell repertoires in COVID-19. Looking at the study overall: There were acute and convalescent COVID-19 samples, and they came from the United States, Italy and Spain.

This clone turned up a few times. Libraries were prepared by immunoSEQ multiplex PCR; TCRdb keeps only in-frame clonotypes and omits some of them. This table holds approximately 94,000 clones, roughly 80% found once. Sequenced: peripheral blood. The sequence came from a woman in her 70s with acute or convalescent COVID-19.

CDR3 in DNA: TGTGCCAGCCGGCAGGGCGTTTGGGAAAAACTGTTTTTT. This encodes CASRQGVWEKLFF. The J gene is TRBJ1-4, the V gene TRBV6-5, with D tentatively TRBD1 (5 bases). Trimming took 8 bases from V and 8 from J, leaving 15 bases between them. CDR1 is MNHEY, CDR2 SVGAGI, per germline. CDR3 size: 13 residues.